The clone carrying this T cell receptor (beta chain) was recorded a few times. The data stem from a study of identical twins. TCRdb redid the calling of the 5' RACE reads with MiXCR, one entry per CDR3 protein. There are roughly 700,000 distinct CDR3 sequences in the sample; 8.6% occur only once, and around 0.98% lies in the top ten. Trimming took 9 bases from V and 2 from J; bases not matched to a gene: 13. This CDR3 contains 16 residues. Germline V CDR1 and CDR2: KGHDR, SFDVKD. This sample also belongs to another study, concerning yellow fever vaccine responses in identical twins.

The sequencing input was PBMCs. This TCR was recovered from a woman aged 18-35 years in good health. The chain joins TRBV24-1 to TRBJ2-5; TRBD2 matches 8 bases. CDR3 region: CATGRLQSGRQETQYF. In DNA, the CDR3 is TGTGCCACCGGTCGCCTTCAAAGCGGGAGACAAGAGACCCAGTACTTC.